The 26 T cell receptor beta chains below all came from one sample that was sequenced in a study of blood T cell repertoires in COVID-19. Only in-frame clones appear in the TCRdb table, and some are missing; sequencing was by immunoSEQ multiplex PCR. The repertoire includes approximately 410,000 clones, just over 85% of them detected once, and roughly 1.4% sits in the top ten. The source material was peripheral blood. These receptors all stem from a woman under 40 with active or convalescent COVID-19.

The chain is built from TRBV6-5 and TRBJ2-3; TRBD1 is a possible D gene (6 bases). The germline gives CDR1 MNHEY, CDR2 SVGAGI. The CDR3 is made up of 14 amino acids. The V gene lost 0 bases and the J gene lost 8 bases, with 12 bases spanning the gap. The CDR3 loop reads CASSYSPGEVTQYF. CDR3 sequence (DNA): TGTGCCAGCAGTTACTCTCCAGGGGAAGTTACGCAGTATTTT.

This rearrangement joins TRBV5-5 to TRBJ1-5; 7 positions match TRBD1. The CDR3 consists of 15 residues. The germline gives CDR1 SGHKS, CDR2 YYEKEE (reference sequence). J gave up 3 bases and V 4 bases, and 7 bases lay outside the gene matches. CDR3 DNA: TGTGCCAGCAGCCGGGGACAGACACACAATCAGCCCCAGCATTTT. This sequence encodes CASSRGQTHNQPQHF. Full variable domain (remainder filled in from reference TRBV5-5 and TRBJ1-5): DAGVTQSPTHLIKTRGQQVTLRCSPISGHKSVSWYQQVLGQGPQFIFQYYEKEERGRGNFPDRFSARQFPNYSSELNVNALLLGDSALYLCASSRGQTHNQPQHFGDGTRLSIL.

This clone was counted a single time. This chain connects TRBV6-5 to TRBJ1-1, with D uncertain. The CDR3 runs to 15 residues. CDR1 and CDR2 (germline): MNHEY, SVGAGI. V lost 5 bases and J lost 0, with 13 bases in between. CDR3 bases: TGTGCCAGCAGTCCGTCCGCGGGCTTGAACACTGAAGCTTTCTTT. Translating gives CASSPSAGLNTEAFF.

In this sample, this clone turned up a few times. The chain is built from TRBV7-8 and TRBJ1-2; 9 nucleotides match TRBD1. The length of the CDR3 is 15 residues. Unmatched junction bases numbered 7, after V lost 2 bases and J lost 6 bases. Germline V lookup: CDR1 SGHVS, CDR2 FQNEAQ. The chain's CDR3 is CASSLLGTGMDGYTF. CDR3 coding DNA: TGTGCCAGCAGCTTATTAGGGACAGGGATGGATGGCTACACCTTC.

This sequence joins TRBV10-2 and TRBJ1-2; 7 positions agree with TRBD1. The CDR3 runs to 13 residues. Germline-derived CDR1 and CDR2 are WSHSY and SAAADI. V shed 6 bases, J shed 6 bases, and the junction held 7 bases outside the gene matches. The CDR3 DNA follows: TGCGCCAGCAGACTACAGGGGAGCGATGGCTACACCTTC. This codes for CASRLQGSDGYTF.

The chain carries TRBV18 and TRBJ2-1; 7 bases agree with TRBD1. Germline trimming cut 2 bases from V and 5 bases from J; bases unmatched to any gene: 3. The CDR3 is 14 residues long. CDR1 KGHSH and CDR2 LQKENI come from the germline V gene. The CDR3 protein is CASSPGQENNEQFF. In DNA form, the CDR3 reads TGTGCCAGCTCACCAGGACAGGAAAACAATGAGCAGTTCTTC.

The V and J genes are TRBV27 and TRBJ2-7, with 7 bases identical to TRBD2. V trimming: 6 bases; J trimming: 6 bases; junction bases outside the gene matches: 11. CDR1 and CDR2 from the germline V gene are MNHEY and SMNVEV (reference sequence). The CDR3 extends over 14 amino acids. The CDR3 coding sequence is TGTGCCAGCAGCCTCGTGGGGGGGAATGGCGAGCAGTACTTC. Amino acids: CASSLVGGNGEQYF.

The chain is built from TRBV13 and TRBJ1-6; 10 bases match TRBD1. CDR1 and CDR2 (germline): PRHDT, FYEKMQ (reference sequence). The CDR3 spans 17 residues. Trimming cost V 4 bases and J 13 bases; bases outside gene matches: 16. The CDR3 is CASSWGTGDFSASPLHF. The DNA of the CDR3 is TGTGCCAGCAGCTGGGGGACAGGGGATTTTAGCGCTAGCCCCCTCCACTTT. The full variable domain, rest sourced from reference TRBV13 and TRBJ1-6, is AAGVIQSPRHLIKEKRETATLKCYPIPRHDTVYWYQQGPGQDPQFLISFYEKMQSDKGSIPDRFSAQQFSDYHSELNMSSLELGDSALYFCASSWGTGDFSASPLHFGNGTRLTVT.

The chain joins TRBV29-1 to TRBJ2-7; D may be TRBD1 (6 bases). CDR1 is SQVTM and CDR2 is ANQGSEA in the germline V gene. CDR3 length: 12 residues. V was clipped by 3 bases and J by 3 bases, with 9 bases between them. The CDR3 coding sequence is TGCAGCGTTGATGAGACAGGCTACGAGCAGTACTTC. Protein sequence: CSVDETGYEQYF.

The V gene is TRBV14, the J gene TRBJ2-1, with TRBD1 as a possible D gene (6 bases). The CDR3 extends over 23 amino acids. Trimming took off 5 bases at V and 1 base at J, with 36 bases between the two ends. Germline V CDR1 and CDR2: SGHDN, FVKESK. The CDR3 region has the DNA TGTGCCAGCAGCGCACAGGACAGAGGGACCTCTGAAAAATATTCAAGGTCCTACAATGAGCAGTTCTTC. Its translation is CASSAQDRGTSEKYSRSYNEQFF.

The J gene is TRBJ2-5, the V gene TRBV15; the match to TRBD2 covers 15 bases. V lost 5 bases and J lost 7; bases outside the gene matches: 8. The CDR3 length is 16 residues. CDR1 and CDR2 (germline): LNHNV, YYDKDF (reference sequence). CDR3 in DNA: TGTGCCACCAGCTTACGGACTAGCGGGGGGGCCTGGACCCAGTACTTC. It specifies CATSLRTSGGAWTQYF.

The chain links TRBV5-8 to TRBJ1-2; 7 bases are shared with TRBD1. V dropped 4 bases and J dropped 3; count of bases not matched to a gene: 6. This CDR3 contains 14 residues. Germline V gene data show CDR1 as SGHTS and CDR2 as YDEGEE. CDR3 residues: CASSTGQNYYGYTF. In DNA, the CDR3 is TGTGCCAGCAGCACGGGACAGAACTACTATGGCTACACCTTC.

The V and J genes are TRBV5-1 and TRBJ2-7; tentatively, D is TRBD2 (5 bases). With 4 bases removed from V and 5 bases from J, the gap between germline ends came to 22 bases. Germline V lookup: CDR1 SGHRS, CDR2 YFSETQ. The CDR3 spans 16 residues. CDR3 loop: CASSLESWVGADEQYF. The CDR3 region has the DNA TGCGCCAGCAGCCTGGAATCATGGGTGGGAGCCGACGAGCAGTACTTC.

The rearrangement links TRBV10-3 to TRBJ1-2; D call uncertain. CDR3 size: 16 residues. Per the germline V gene, CDR1 is ENHRY and CDR2 is SYGVKD. V dropped 0 bases and J dropped 6 bases, with 17 bases sitting between them. CDR3 nucleotide sequence: TGTGCCATCAGTGAGTCGACTCCGGGTTCGGCACATGGCTACACCTTC. Encoded protein: CAISESTPGSAHGYTF.

In DNA form, the CDR3 reads TGTGCCAGCAGCTTACTCGCGGAGGGGACACCCCTCCACTTT. Encoded protein: CASSLLAEGTPLHF. This rearrangement joins TRBV7-2 to TRBJ1-6; D might be TRBD1 (5 bases). Germline values: CDR1 SGHTA, CDR2 FQGNSA. V dropped 2 bases and J dropped 11 bases, with 13 bases sitting between them. The CDR3 is made up of 14 amino acids.

The chain uses TRBV5-4 and TRBJ1-5; possible D gene TRBD1, 5 bases. CDR1 and CDR2 (germline): SGHNT, YYREEE (reference sequence). V lost 4 bases and J lost 9, with 14 bases in between. CDR3 size: 13 residues. CDR3 sequence (DNA): TGTGCCAGCAGCCCCGGCCCCGGGGGGCCCCAGCATTTT. This encodes CASSPGPGGPQHF.

J is TRBJ2-1 and V is TRBV5-4, with D possibly TRBD1 on 5 matching bases. Trimming took 3 bases from V and 5 from J, leaving 12 bases between them. The CDR3 loop spans 14 amino acids. The germline V gene has CDR1 SGHNT and CDR2 YYREEE (reference sequence). CDR3 DNA sequence: TGTGCCAGCAGCTCGTGGGGCAACCACAATGAGCAGTTCTTC. Protein sequence: CASSSWGNHNEQFF.

V gene TRBV3-1 (or the pseudogene TRBV3-2) combines with J gene TRBJ2-1, with TRBD2 matching over 9 bases. Germline V gene data show CDR1 as LGHDT and CDR2 as YNNKEL (reference sequence). The CDR3 extends over 15 amino acids. Trimming at V came to 6 bases and at J to 5 bases, leaving 8 bases not matched to a gene. The CDR3 loop reads CASSRLAGWDNEQFF. CDR3 bases: TGTGCCAGCAGTCGCCTAGCGGGATGGGACAATGAGCAGTTCTTC.

This rearrangement joins TRBV6-5 to TRBJ1-2, with unresolved D. The CDR3 extends over 14 amino acids. The V and J ends lost 5 bases and 3 bases respectively, with 13 bases between them. Germline V CDR1 and CDR2: MNHEY, SVGAGI. In nucleotides, the CDR3 is TGTGCCAGCAGTACCCGAGGCAGAGACTATGGCTACACCTTC. Residues: CASSTRGRDYGYTF.

The chain has TRBV30 and TRBJ1-5; 7 nucleotides agree with TRBD1. The germline V gene encodes CDR1 GTSNPN and CDR2 SVGIG (reference sequence). The CDR3 runs to 12 residues. J was trimmed by 11 bases and V by 7 bases; bases with no gene match: 11. The CDR3: CASSTGPRAQHF. The CDR3 DNA follows: TGTGCCTCCTCGACAGGGCCGAGGGCCCAGCATTTT.

V gene TRBV2 combines with J gene TRBJ1-6; D is unresolved. V gave up 4 bases and J gave up 7 bases, with 2 bases separating them. Per germline, CDR1 SNHLY and CDR2 FYNNEI. The CDR3 spans 11 residues. The CDR3 here is CASSANSPLHF. For the CDR3, the DNA is TGTGCCAGCAGTGCAAATTCACCCCTCCACTTT.

This clone was found once. V and J are TRBV29-1 and TRBJ2-2, with TRBD1 identical over 8 bases. The V gene end was trimmed by 7 bases and the J gene end by 2 bases; junction bases not matched to a gene: 3. CDR3 length: 13 residues. Germline V gene lookup returns CDR1 SQVTM and CDR2 ANQGSEA. The CDR3 here is CSADRGNTGELFF. The CDR3, as DNA: TGCAGCGCCGACAGGGGCAACACCGGGGAGCTGTTTTTT.

The rearrangement joins TRBV5-1 to TRBJ2-7, with 9 bases identical to TRBD1. Germline V gives CDR1 SGHRS, CDR2 YFSETQ. The CDR3 totals 14 residues. The J segment lost 2 bases and the V segment lost 5 bases, leaving 5 bases of the junction unmatched. The CDR3 sequence: CASRTQGAPYEQYF. CDR3 coding DNA: TGCGCCAGCAGGACACAGGGGGCTCCCTACGAGCAGTACTTC.

J is TRBJ1-2 and V is TRBV6-4; possible D gene TRBD1, 5 bases. The germline V gene encodes CDR1 MRHNA and CDR2 SNTAGT. Trimming removed 4 bases at V and 7 bases at J, with 13 bases between. CDR3 length: 13 residues. The CDR3 coding sequence is TGTGCCAGCAGTGCCTCAACAGGAACTGGCTACACCTTC. Protein product: CASSASTGTGYTF.

The CDR3 sequence: CASSIVGLDRGNGYTF. CDR3 DNA: TGTGCCAGTAGTATAGTGGGCCTGGACAGGGGAAATGGCTACACCTTC. The chain links TRBV19 to TRBJ1-2; TRBD1 aligns across 9 bases. This CDR3 has 16 residues. Germline-derived CDR1 and CDR2 are LNHDA and SQIVND (reference sequence). With 1 base clipped from V and 6 bases from J, the junction kept 9 bases outside the gene matches.

The J gene is TRBJ2-1, the V gene TRBV7-9; 13 bases align to TRBD2. CDR3 length: 15 amino acids. Trimming at V came to 4 bases and at J to 8 bases, leaving 5 bases not matched to a gene. CDR1 is SEHNR and CDR2 is FQNEAQ in the germline V gene (reference sequence). The CDR3 sequence is CASSSTSGRFDEQFF. Here the CDR3 DNA reads TGTGCCAGCAGCTCGACTAGCGGGAGGTTCGATGAGCAGTTCTTC.